The following is a T cell receptor (beta chain) sequence with its context. Adults between about 18 and 95 years of age took part from 24 US areas. The data are from a study of blood T cell repertoires in COVID-19. Study background: Spain, Italy and the United States supplied samples that represented acute and convalescent COVID-19. Sources were T cells, B-cell-depleted T cells, or PBMCs; the material itself was cDNA or gDNA.

Using immunoSEQ multiplex PCR, the repertoire was profiled, and TCRdb retains in-frame clones only, with some absent. This sample carries 340,000 or so clones, 65% to 90% of them seen once, and the ten largest clones take around 4%. This CDR3 has 17 residues. The chain recombines TRBV21-1 with TRBJ2-1; the DNA was not compared with TRBD1, the D call given in the table. TRBV21-1 is a recognized pseudogene. The receptor was derived from a woman aged 40 to 50 with acute COVID-19. Sequenced material: PBMCs or T cells enriched from blood (not recorded which). The CDR3: CASSKVNKRQVHNEQFF. In nucleotides, the CDR3 is TGTGCCAGCAGCAAAGTGAATAAACGACAGGTTCACAATGAGCAGTTCTTC.